This T cell receptor (beta chain) was captured in a study of blood T cell repertoires in COVID-19. About the study: T cells, B-cell-depleted T cells, or PBMCs provided the cDNA or gDNA that served as material.

Original processing notes: Reference gene primer amplification gave estimated nucleated cell counts. The protocol was immunoSEQ multiplex PCR, while the TCRdb copy is restricted to in-frame clones and leaves out a portion. V, J and clone size reflect that table, while D and trimming were determined from the DNA. The table includes about 65,000 clones, approximately 80% detected once. CDR3 length equals 14 residues. The germline V gene encodes CDR1 KGHDR and CDR2 SFDVKD. Between the trimmed V and J ends, which lost 6 bases and 2 bases, there was a span of 10 bases. This rearrangement joins TRBV24-1 to TRBJ1-5; possible D gene TRBD1, 5 bases. The clonotype was recovered from a man between 50 and 59 years old with COVID-19, enrolled during active disease. The sample was peripheral blood. The chain's CDR3 is CATSRGTGNQPQHF. The CDR3 bases are TGTGCCACCAGTCGGGGGACCGGCAATCAGCCCCAGCATTTT.